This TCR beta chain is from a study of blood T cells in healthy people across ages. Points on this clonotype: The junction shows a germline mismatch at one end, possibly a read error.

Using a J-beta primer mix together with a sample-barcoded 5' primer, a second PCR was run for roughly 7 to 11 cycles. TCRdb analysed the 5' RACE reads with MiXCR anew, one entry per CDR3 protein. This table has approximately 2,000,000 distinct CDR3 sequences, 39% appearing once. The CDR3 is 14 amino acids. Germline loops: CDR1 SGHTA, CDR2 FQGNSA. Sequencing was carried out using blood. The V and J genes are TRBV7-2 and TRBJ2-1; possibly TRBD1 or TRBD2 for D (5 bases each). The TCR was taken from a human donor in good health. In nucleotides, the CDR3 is TGCGCCAGCAGCTTGGGGGTTAACGGCAATGAGCAGTTCTTC. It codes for CASSLGVNGNEQFF.